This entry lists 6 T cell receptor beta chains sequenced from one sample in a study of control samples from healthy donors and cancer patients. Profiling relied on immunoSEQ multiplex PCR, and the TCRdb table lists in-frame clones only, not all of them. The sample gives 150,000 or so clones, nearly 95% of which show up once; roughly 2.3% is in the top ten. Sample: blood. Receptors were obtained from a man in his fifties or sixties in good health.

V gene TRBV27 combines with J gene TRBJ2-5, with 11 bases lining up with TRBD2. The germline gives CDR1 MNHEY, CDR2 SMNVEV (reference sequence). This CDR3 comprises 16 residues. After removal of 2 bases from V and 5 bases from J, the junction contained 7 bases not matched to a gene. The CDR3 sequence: CASSLRASGRMETQYF. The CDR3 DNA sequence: TGTGCCAGCAGTTTAAGGGCTAGCGGGAGGATGGAGACCCAGTACTTC.

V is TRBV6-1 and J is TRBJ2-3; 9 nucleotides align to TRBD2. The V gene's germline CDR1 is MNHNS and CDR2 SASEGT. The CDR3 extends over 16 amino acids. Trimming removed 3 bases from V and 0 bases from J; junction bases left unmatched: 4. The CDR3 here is CASSDLAGSSTDTQYF. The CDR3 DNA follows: TGTGCCAGCAGTGACCTAGCGGGGAGCAGCACAGATACGCAGTATTTT.

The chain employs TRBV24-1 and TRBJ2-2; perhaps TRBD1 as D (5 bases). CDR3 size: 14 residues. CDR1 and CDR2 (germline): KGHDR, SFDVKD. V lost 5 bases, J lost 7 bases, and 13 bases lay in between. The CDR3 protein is CATSVRTLGGELFF. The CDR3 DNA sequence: TGTGCCACCAGTGTTAGGACACTGGGCGGGGAGCTGTTTTTT.

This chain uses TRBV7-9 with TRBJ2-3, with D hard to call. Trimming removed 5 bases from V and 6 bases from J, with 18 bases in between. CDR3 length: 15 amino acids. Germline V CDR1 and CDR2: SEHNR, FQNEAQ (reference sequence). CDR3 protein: CASSKSSREGDTQYF. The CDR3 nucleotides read TGTGCCAGCAGCAAGAGTAGCCGTGAAGGTGATACGCAGTATTTT.

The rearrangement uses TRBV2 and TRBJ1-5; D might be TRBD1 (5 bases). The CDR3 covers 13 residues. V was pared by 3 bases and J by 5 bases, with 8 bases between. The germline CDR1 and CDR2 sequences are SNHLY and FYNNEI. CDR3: CASSEGVYQPQHF. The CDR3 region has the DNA TGTGCCAGCAGTGAGGGGGTCTATCAGCCCCAGCATTTT.

Written as DNA, the CDR3 is TGCGCCAGCAGCGACGGACAGGGGGATTCACCCCTCCACTTT. Its protein is CASSDGQGDSPLHF. The chain is built from TRBV5-1 and TRBJ1-6, with 10 bases identical to TRBD1. The CDR3 sequence is 14 residues long. J lost 8 bases, V lost 4 bases, and 3 bases had no gene match. The germline V gene has CDR1 SGHRS and CDR2 YFSETQ. Based on the CDR3 plus reference TRBV5-1 and TRBJ1-6, the full variable domain is KAGVTQTPRYLIKTRGQQVTLSCSPISGHRSVSWYQQTPGQGLQFLFEYFSETQRNKGNFPGRFSGRQFSNSRSEMNVSTLELGDSALYLCASSDGQGDSPLHFGNGTRLTVT.